The 22 T cell receptor beta chains below come from one sample, sequenced in a study of blood T cell repertoires in COVID-19. TCRdb's copy holds only in-frame clones and misses some; the assay was immunoSEQ multiplex PCR. The sample consists of 150,000 or so clones, under 95% of them appearing once. Sequencing used peripheral blood. The receptors originated from a man in his fifties or sixties with active or convalescent COVID-19.

The chain links TRBV5-1 to TRBJ1-2; D remains ambiguous. V was cut by 4 bases and J by 6 bases, with 10 bases left in between. Germline CDR1 and CDR2: SGHRS and YFSETQ. This CDR3 region has 12 residues. The CDR3 DNA reads TGCGCCAGCAGCCCGGAGCGCCATGGCTACACCTTC. The encoded protein is CASSPERHGYTF.

V usage is TRBV5-1 and J usage is TRBJ2-1, with 13 bases aligning to TRBD2. Germline V gene sequence: CDR1 SGHRS, CDR2 YFSETQ. Unmatched junction bases numbered 2, after V lost 2 bases and J lost 6 bases. The CDR3 runs to 15 residues. Here the CDR3 reads CASSLRTSGSNEQFF. As DNA, the CDR3 is TGCGCCAGCAGCTTAAGGACTAGCGGGAGCAATGAGCAGTTCTTC.

The genes are TRBV4-1 and TRBJ2-3; 14 bases are a match to TRBD2. CDR1 is MGHRA, CDR2 YSYEKL, per germline. The CDR3 is made up of 17 amino acids. V lost 3 bases, J lost 4 bases, and 6 bases stayed unmatched. The CDR3 protein is CASSHRLAGGPSDTQYF. The CDR3 nucleotides read TGCGCCAGCAGCCACAGACTAGCGGGGGGGCCTTCAGATACGCAGTATTTT.

This chain's CDR3 is CASSLGASGSIDEQYF. The DNA for the CDR3 is TGCGCCAGCAGCTTGGGTGCTAGCGGGTCTATCGACGAGCAGTACTTC. The chain has TRBV5-1 and TRBJ2-7; 8 positions agree with TRBD2. This CDR3 has 16 residues. The V segment lost 0 bases and the J segment 5 bases; nucleotides outside the gene matches: 10. CDR1 and CDR2 from the germline V gene are SGHRS and YFSETQ. Full variable domain (missing parts from reference TRBV5-1 and TRBJ2-7): KAGVTQTPRYLIKTRGQQVTLSCSPISGHRSVSWYQQTPGQGLQFLFEYFSETQRNKGNFPGRFSGRQFSNSRSEMNVSTLELGDSALYLCASSLGASGSIDEQYFGPGTRLTVT.

The genes are TRBV7-2 and TRBJ2-5; D is perhaps TRBD1 (7 bases). Germline lookup yields CDR1 SGHTA and CDR2 FQGNSA. The CDR3 spans 14 residues. Trimming removed 6 bases at V and 0 bases at J, with 11 bases between. The CDR3, as DNA: TGTGCCAGCAGGCGGGACAGCCACCAAGAGACCCAGTACTTC. Its translation: CASRRDSHQETQYF.

The chain employs TRBV5-4 and TRBJ2-5; tentative D call: TRBD2 (5 bases). The CDR3 spans 14 residues. Per germline, CDR1 SGHNT and CDR2 YYREEE (reference sequence). V lost 3 bases and J 5 bases, leaving 14 bases between the germline ends. The chain's CDR3 is CASSYPGFGETQYF. DNA of the CDR3: TGTGCCAGCAGCTATCCGGGATTCGGGGAGACCCAGTACTTC.

This clone was observed once. The chain has TRBV5-1 and TRBJ1-2, with 7 bases lining up with TRBD1. The CDR3 consists of 15 residues. Germline CDR1 reads SGHRS; CDR2 reads YFSETQ. Unmatched junction bases numbered 9, after V lost 0 bases and J lost 7 bases. The CDR3 loop reads CASSLEGNRGLGYTF. The CDR3 DNA sequence: TGCGCCAGCAGCTTGGAAGGCAACAGGGGTCTTGGCTACACCTTC.

This sequence joins TRBV10-1 and TRBJ1-5, with no clear D. V shed 2 bases and J shed 7 bases, with 9 bases lying between them. The CDR3 consists of 13 residues. The germline CDR1 and CDR2 sequences are WNHNN and SYGVQD (reference sequence). The CDR3 DNA reads as TGCGCCAGCAGTGAGAGCGGAAAACAGCCCCAGCATTTT. It is translated as CASSESGKQPQHF.

As for this clone: The DNA is left out, because the CDR3 cannot be placed on it with certainty; the CDR3 is given as TCRdb lists it. The chain employs TRBV5-1 and TRBJ1-4; whether TRBD1, the table's D call, matches the DNA was not checked. Both ends counted, the CDR3 spans 13 residues. Germline assignment: CDR1 SGHRS and CDR2 YFSETQ. CDR3 sequence reads: CASSFGTGARGFF.

This chain joins TRBV30 and TRBJ2-1, with D possibly being TRBD2 (6 bases). V was shortened by 1 base and J by 16 bases, with 17 bases between the two germline ends. This CDR3 comprises 12 residues. Germline V gene sequence: CDR1 GTSNPN, CDR2 SVGIG (reference sequence). The DNA of the CDR3 is TGTGCCTGGAGTGAGGCGGGCGGGATTAGTTTCTTC. Protein sequence: CAWSEAGGISFF.

The rearrangement joins TRBV2 to TRBJ2-2; 13 bases match TRBD2. The CDR3 sequence is 18 residues long. Germline V gene lookup returns CDR1 SNHLY and CDR2 FYNNEI. V lost 2 bases and J lost 0; bases outside the gene matches: 3. CDR3 DNA: TGTGCCAGCAGTGAACTCGGGACTAGCGGGACGAACACCGGGGAGCTGTTTTTT. Translated: CASSELGTSGTNTGELFF.

This clone is a singleton in its sample. The rearrangement joins TRBV7-9 to TRBJ2-7, with TRBD2 matching over 10 bases. This CDR3 comprises 15 residues. The germline gives CDR1 SEHNR, CDR2 FQNEAQ (reference sequence). V was clipped by 1 base and J by 4 bases; unmatched bases: 4. The CDR3 sequence is CASSLVASGRYEQYF. The DNA for the CDR3 is TGTGCCAGCAGCTTAGTGGCTAGCGGGAGATACGAGCAGTACTTC.

V usage is TRBV5-5 and J usage is TRBJ2-7, with TRBD2 matching over 9 bases. The CDR3 sequence is 15 residues long. After removal of 0 bases from V and 4 bases from J, the junction contained 5 bases not matched to a gene. Germline V CDR1 and CDR2: SGHKS, YYEKEE (reference sequence). Written as DNA, the CDR3 is TGTGCCAGCAGCTTGGCGACTAGCGGAAGATACGAGCAGTACTTC. Translation gives CASSLATSGRYEQYF.

The chain recombines TRBV4-2 with TRBJ1-1; 7 bases fit TRBD1. The CDR3 spans 13 residues. The germline V gene has CDR1 LGHNA and CDR2 YNFKEQ. The trim removed 6 bases at V and 5 bases at J, leaving 6 bases unmatched. CDR3 region: CASSPQGRTEAFF. As DNA, the CDR3 is TGTGCCAGCAGTCCACAGGGGAGGACTGAAGCTTTCTTT.

The chain is built from TRBV27 and TRBJ1-2, with a possible D match to TRBD1 (6 bases). CDR1 and CDR2 (germline): MNHEY, SMNVEV (reference sequence). The CDR3 runs 14 residues. Deletions cut 7 bases from V and 4 bases from J, with 16 bases between. This CDR3 reads CASTKTGSPYGYTF. The DNA for the CDR3 is TGTGCCAGCACTAAGACAGGATCTCCCTATGGCTACACCTTC.

In its sample, this clone was seen once. The CDR3 DNA reads as TGCGCCAGCAGCCAGGGAGCCCTCAGGGGAATGGAGACCCAGTACTTC. Amino acids: CASSQGALRGMETQYF. The gene calls are TRBV5-1 and TRBJ2-5; the D gene is possibly TRBD1 (6 bases). V lost 4 bases, J lost 5 bases, and 21 bases lay in between. CDR3 length: 16 amino acids. Germline CDR1 reads SGHRS; CDR2 reads YFSETQ.

This chain uses TRBV5-1 with TRBJ2-4, with 7 bases fitting TRBD1. This CDR3 is 17 amino acids long. From germline, CDR1 is SGHRS and CDR2 YFSETQ. After removal of 0 bases from V and 0 bases from J, the junction contained 6 bases not matched to a gene. CDR3 coding DNA: TGCGCCAGCAGCTTGGCGAGGGACAGATTAGCCAAAAACATTCAGTACTTC. Its protein is CASSLARDRLAKNIQYF.

The chain recombines TRBV3-1 (or the pseudogene TRBV3-2) with TRBJ2-3; 7 bases fit TRBD1. CDR3 length equals 17 residues. Germline trimming cut 0 bases from V and 0 bases from J; bases unmatched to any gene: 6. CDR1 and CDR2 (germline): LGHDT, YNNKEL (reference sequence). The CDR3 sequence: CASSQDQGVGSTDTQYF. The DNA for the CDR3 is TGTGCCAGCAGCCAAGATCAGGGGGTTGGGAGCACAGATACGCAGTATTTT.

This sequence joins TRBV5-1 and TRBJ2-5; possible D gene TRBD1, 5 bases. The length of the CDR3 is 15 residues. V was shortened by 0 bases and J by 0 bases, with 9 bases between the two germline ends. Germline-derived CDR1 and CDR2 are SGHRS and YFSETQ. This CDR3 reads CASSLAKGNQETQYF. As DNA, the CDR3 is TGCGCCAGCAGCTTGGCCAAGGGGAACCAAGAGACCCAGTACTTC. The variable domain in full, with the rest retrieved from reference TRBV5-1 and TRBJ2-5, is KAGVTQTPRYLIKTRGQQVTLSCSPISGHRSVSWYQQTPGQGLQFLFEYFSETQRNKGNFPGRFSGRQFSNSRSEMNVSTLELGDSALYLCASSLAKGNQETQYFGPGTRLLVL.

This clone was seen once. The J gene is TRBJ2-3, the V gene TRBV6-5, with 8 bases aligning to TRBD2. CDR3 length equals 13 residues. CDR1 and CDR2 (germline): MNHEY, SVGAGI. Trimming took 5 bases from V and 3 from J; bases not matched to a gene: 1. The DNA of the CDR3 is TGTGCCAGCAGTCGGGAGGGAACAGATACGCAGTATTTT. Protein sequence: CASSREGTDTQYF.

The genes are TRBV7-2 and TRBJ1-5, with 8 bases lining up with TRBD1. This CDR3 spans 16 amino acids. The V gene end was trimmed by 3 bases and the J gene end by 5 bases; junction bases not matched to a gene: 9. Germline values: CDR1 SGHTA, CDR2 FQGNSA. The CDR3 DNA follows: TGTGCCAGCAGCTTGCGAGGGACAGGAGGTTATCAGCCCCAGCATTTT. Its translation is CASSLRGTGGYQPQHF.

V and J are TRBV13 and TRBJ2-3; 8 positions match TRBD2. This CDR3 region has 15 residues. CDR1 PRHDT and CDR2 FYEKMQ come from the germline V gene (reference sequence). Trimming removed 2 bases from V and 2 bases from J; junction bases left unmatched: 3. DNA for the CDR3: TGTGCCAGCAGCTTACGGGGGGGGGCCACAGATACGCAGTATTTT. Its translation: CASSLRGGATDTQYF. The variable domain in full, with the rest retrieved from reference TRBV13 and TRBJ2-3, is AAGVIQSPRHLIKEKRETATLKCYPIPRHDTVYWYQQGPGQDPQFLISFYEKMQSDKGSIPDRFSAQQFSDYHSELNMSSLELGDSALYFCASSLRGGATDTQYFGPGTRLTVL.